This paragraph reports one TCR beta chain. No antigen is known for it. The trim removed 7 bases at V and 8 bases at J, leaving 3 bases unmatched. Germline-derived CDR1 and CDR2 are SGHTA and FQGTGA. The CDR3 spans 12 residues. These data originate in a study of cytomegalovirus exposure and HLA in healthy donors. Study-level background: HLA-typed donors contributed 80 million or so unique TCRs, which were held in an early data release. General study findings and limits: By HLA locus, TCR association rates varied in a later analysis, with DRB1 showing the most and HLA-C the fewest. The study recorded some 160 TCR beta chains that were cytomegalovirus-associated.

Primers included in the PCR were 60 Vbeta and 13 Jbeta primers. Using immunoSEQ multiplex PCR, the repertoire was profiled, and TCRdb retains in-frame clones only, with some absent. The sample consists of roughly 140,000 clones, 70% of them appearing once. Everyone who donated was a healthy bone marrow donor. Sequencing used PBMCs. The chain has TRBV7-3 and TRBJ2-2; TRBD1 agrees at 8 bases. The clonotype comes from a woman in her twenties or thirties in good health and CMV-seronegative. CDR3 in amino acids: CASNRGKGELFF. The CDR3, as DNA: TGTGCCAGCAACAGGGGGAAAGGGGAGCTGTTTTTT.